This is a list of T cell receptor beta chains from one sample in a study of T cells in narcolepsy. The method was immunoSEQ multiplex PCR; TCRdb's version includes in-frame clones alone and lacks a portion of them. The sample records under 8,500 clones, 61% being singletons. What was sequenced was CD45RA- memory CD8+ T cells from PBMCs. The receptors were gathered from a human donor with narcolepsy. Each CDR3 is given with its conserved first and last residue. A D gene is named only where the DNA matches it firmly. Some rows mark clone size as missing; the rest say once, few, many or name a class of expanded clone.

TRBJ1-1 . TRBV4-1 . CASSQPNVRTEAFF TGCGCCAGCAGCCAACCAAACGTGAGGACTGAAGCTTTCTTT
TRBJ2-6 TRBD1 TRBV9 once CASSAGAGGWAGANVLTF TGTGCCAGCAGCGCCGGGGCAGGGGGCTGGGCTGGGGCCAACGTCCTGACTTTC
TRBJ2-1 . TRBV7-9 . CASSLEGGPRNEQFF TGTGCCAGCAGCTTAGAGGGGGGGCCTCGGAATGAGCAGTTCTTC
TRBJ1-3 . TRBV4-3 . CASSQGRGTGNTIYF TGCGCCAGCAGCCAAGGTCGGGGAACTGGAAACACCATATATTTT
TRBJ1-6 . TRBV19 . CASTSRGNSPLHF TGTGCCAGCACGTCCCGGGGCAATTCACCCCTCCACTTT
TRBJ1-2 . TRBV4-3 . CASSQGGTNLYGYTF TGCGCCAGCAGCCAAGGTGGGACTAACCTCTATGGCTACACCTTC
TRBJ2-6 . TRBV7-5 . CASSSSESGANVLTF TGTGCCAGCAGCTCGAGTGAATCTGGGGCCAACGTCCTGACTTTC
TRBJ1-2 . TRBV2 . CASSHQTYDETYGYTF TGTGCCAGCAGTCATCAAACTTACGATGAAACCTATGGCTACACCTTC
TRBJ2-3 TRBD2 TRBV7-3 once CASSLYPSGGARTDTQYF TGTGCCAGCAGCTTATACCCTAGCGGGGGGGCCCGCACAGATACGCAGTATTTT
TRBJ1-2 TRBD1 TRBV15 . CATSRARTGQDYGYTF TGTGCCACCAGCAGAGCAAGGACAGGGCAAGACTATGGCTACACCTTC
TRBJ1-2 . TRBV11-2 . CASSPQGNNYGYTF TGTGCCAGCAGTCCCCAGGGAAATAACTATGGCTACACCTTC
TRBJ1-5 . TRBV27 . CASSLTGPNQPQHF TGTGCCAGCAGTTTAACAGGGCCCAATCAGCCCCAGCATTTT
TRBJ2-3 . TRBV7-2 . CASSLEGTDTQYF TGTGCCAGCAGCTTAGAGGGGACAGATACGCAGTATTTT
TRBJ2-7 . TRBV19 . CASSIDTGTYEQYF TGTGCCAGTAGTATAGATACAGGGACCTACGAGCAGTACTTC
TRBJ2-6 . TRBV5-6 . CASSAGSFSGANVLTF TGTGCCAGCAGCGCGGGCAGCTTCTCTGGGGCCAACGTCCTGACTTTC
TRBJ2-7 . TRBV29-1 . CSVSGTLAYEQYF TGCAGCGTCTCCGGGACACTAGCCTACGAGCAGTACTTC
TRBJ1-3 TRBD1 TRBV9 medium-sized CASSVAQAGTVQGNTIYF TGTGCCAGCAGCGTAGCCCAAGCCGGGACAGTGCAGGGAAACACCATATATTTT
TRBJ2-3 TRBD2 TRBV6-1 few CASSELAGGSDTQYF TGTGCCAGCAGTGAGCTAGCGGGGGGGAGTGATACGCAGTATTTT
TRBJ1-5 . TRBV6-5 . CASSPRALEPQHF TGTGCCAGCAGTCCCCGGGCCCTCGAGCCCCAGCATTTT
TRBJ1-1 TRBD1 TRBV7-8 . CASSLATGGSMNTEAFF TGTGCCAGCAGCTTAGCGACAGGGGGGAGTATGAACACTGAAGCTTTCTTT
TRBJ2-7 TRBD2 TRBV13 . CASSPSSGAPYEQYF TGTGCCAGCAGCCCGTCTAGCGGGGCCCCCTACGAGCAGTACTTC
TRBJ1-1 . TRBV2 . CASRQRPMNTEAFF TGTGCCAGCAGGCAGAGACCCATGAACACTGAAGCTTTCTTT
TRBJ1-2 TRBD1 TRBV5-4 . CASSQDGGTGGYGYTF TGTGCCAGCAGCCAAGATGGGGGGACAGGGGGCTATGGCTACACCTTC
TRBJ2-5 TRBD2 TRBV5-6 few CASSPGTSYQTQYF TGTGCCAGCAGCCCCGGGACTAGCTACCAGACCCAGTACTTC
TRBJ2-7 . TRBV6-1 . CASMEMGREQYF TGTGCCAGCATGGAGATGGGGCGCGAGCAGTACTTC
TRBJ1-3 TRBD1 TRBV5-6 few CASSQQTGPRGNTIYF TGTGCCAGCAGCCAACAGACAGGGCCGAGAGGAAACACCATATATTTT
TRBJ1-1 . TRBV2 . CASKGTKTEAFF TGTGCCAGCAAAGGGACGAAAACTGAAGCTTTCTTT
TRBJ2-5 . TRBV7-7 . CASSPGGGETQYF TGTGCCAGCAGCCCAGGGGGGGGTGAGACCCAGTACTTC
TRBJ2-2 TRBD1 TRBV5-4 once CAGTGTGKVTNTGELFF TGTGCCGGTACCGGGACAGGGAAAGTTACGAACACCGGGGAGCTGTTTTTT
TRBJ1-2 . TRBV14 . CASSDYSSGYTF TGTGCCAGCAGCGACTACAGTTCGGGGTACACCTTC
TRBJ2-3 TRBD2 TRBV11-2 . CASSLGGAGVRDTQYF TGTGCCAGCAGCTTAGGGGGCGCGGGAGTAAGGGATACGCAGTATTTT
TRBJ2-5 . TRBV27 . CASSIGASLQETQYF TGTGCCAGCAGTATCGGGGCCAGCCTTCAAGAGACCCAGTACTTC
TRBJ2-7 TRBD2 TRBV4-3 . CASSQEGIAGGPHEQYF TGCGCCAGCAGCCAAGAAGGGATAGCGGGGGGGCCCCACGAGCAGTACTTC
TRBJ2-3 . TRBV5-6 once CASSSQGGAPTF TGTGCCAGCAGCTCCCAAGGGGGTGCTCCAACCTTT
TRBJ1-1 TRBD1 TRBV4-3 few CASSQGTGMNTEAFF TGCGCCAGCAGCCAAGGGACAGGAATGAACACTGAAGCTTTCTTT
TRBJ2-3 . TRBV4-2 . CASSQDLGEDTQYF TGTGCCAGCAGCCAAGATCTAGGCGAAGATACGCAGTATTTT
TRBJ1-2 . TRBV19 . CASTPMDTNYGYTF TGTGCCAGTACTCCAATGGACACTAACTATGGCTACACCTTC
TRBJ2-3 TRBD1 TRBV6-4 . CASSGTGGTDTQYF TGTGCCAGCAGTGGGACAGGGGGAACAGATACGCAGTATTTT
TRBJ2-7 . TRBV5-6 medium-sized CASSGNRDGYEQYF TGTGCCAGCAGCGGCAACCGGGACGGCTACGAGCAGTACTTC
TRBJ2-1 . TRBV9 medium-sized CASSAITDNEQFF TGTGCCAGCAGCGCCATCACAGACAATGAGCAGTTCTTC
TRBJ1-6 TRBD1 TRBV7-9 few CASSQGRTGDSPLHF TGCGCCAGCAGCCAAGGCAGGACAGGGGATTCACCCCTCCACTTT
TRBJ2-7 . TRBV10-2 medium-sized CASSESQRDSNYEQYF TGCGCCAGCAGTGAGTCCCAGCGGGACAGCAACTACGAGCAGTACTTC